This T cell receptor beta chain originates from a study of a mutant IDH1 vaccine in newly diagnosed glioma. Specified time point: week 5, during vaccination. Each vaccine dose was 300 ug of mutant IDH1 20-mer peptide, with topical imiquimod. TCRdb keeps only in-frame clones here, not all; method: immunoSEQ multiplex PCR. The sample carries roughly 30,000 clones, about 85% recorded once. With V trimmed by 5 bases and J by 4 bases, 6 bases remained unmatched. The CDR3 contains 17 residues. In germline, CDR1 is SGHTA, CDR2 FQGNSA. Points on this clone: As yet, its antigen is unknown.

Sequenced material: peripheral blood mononuclear cells (PBMCs), taken from a glioma patient whose treatment included an IDH1 peptide vaccine. The rearrangement links TRBV7-2 to TRBJ1-6; 12 bases align to TRBD1. This receptor was taken from a woman in her thirties or forties with glioma. Some clones in this sample may be carry-over from other donors' samples. The CDR3 loop is CASSPGTGGWYNSPLHF. The CDR3 DNA reads TGTGCCAGCAGCCCGGGGACAGGGGGCTGGTATAATTCACCCCTCCACTTT.